This TCR beta chain was captured in a study of T cell repertoires in ileal Crohn's disease. Study context: Postoperative therapy was given to about half: fewer than 14 thiopurines, about 19 anti-TNF agents.

Using immunoSEQ multiplex PCR, the repertoire was profiled, and TCRdb retains in-frame clones only, with some absent. The data contain about 17,000 clones, approximately 60% of them singletons. Germline lookup yields CDR1 SQVTM and CDR2 ANQGSEA. The CDR3 is 13 amino acids. V lost 2 bases and J 7 bases, leaving 12 bases between the germline ends. This clone was seen more than once but under ten times. The V gene is TRBV29-1, the J gene TRBJ2-1; D may be TRBD1 (6 bases). The specimen sequenced was ileal tissue. The clonotype originates from an adult with Crohn's disease. The CDR3 protein is CSVEFPTGNEQFF. CDR3 DNA: TGCAGCGTTGAATTCCCCACAGGGAATGAGCAGTTCTTC.